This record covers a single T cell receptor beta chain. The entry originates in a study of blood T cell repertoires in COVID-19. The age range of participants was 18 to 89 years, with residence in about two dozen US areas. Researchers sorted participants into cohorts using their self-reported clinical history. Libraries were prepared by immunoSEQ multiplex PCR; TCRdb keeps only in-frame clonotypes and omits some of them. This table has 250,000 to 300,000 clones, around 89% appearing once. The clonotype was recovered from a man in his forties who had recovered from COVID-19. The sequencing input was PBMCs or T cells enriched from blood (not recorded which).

This CDR3 is CASSNYRTSGSYEQYF. In DNA form, the CDR3 reads TGTGCCAGCAGTAACTATAGGACTAGCGGGAGTTACGAGCAGTACTTC. The gene calls are TRBV6-2 or TRBV6-3 and TRBJ2-7; TRBD2 matches 13 bases. Looked up from germline, CDR1 is MNHEY and CDR2 is SVGEGT. Germline trimming cut 5 bases from V and 4 bases from J; bases unmatched to any gene: 8. The CDR3 runs to 16 residues.